These 18 T cell receptor beta chains were all obtained from the same sample, sequenced in a study of blood T cells in healthy people across ages. Combining a sample-barcoded 5' primer with a J-beta primer mix, a second PCR ran for roughly 6 to 11 cycles. TCRdb re-analysed the 5' RACE reads in MiXCR, keeping a single row per CDR3 protein. The table shows some 1,000,000 distinct CDR3 sequences, with around 27% occurring only once. The same data also contributed to another study, on T cells of mothers and their children.

Sequenced input: blood. These TCRs come from a girl aged 2-10 years in good health.

The rearrangement links TRBV29-1 to TRBJ2-7; 7 nucleotides match TRBD1. The CDR3 loop spans 13 amino acids. From germline, CDR1 is SQVTM and CDR2 ANQGSEA. With V trimmed by 8 bases and J by 0 bases, 7 bases remained unmatched. The CDR3 region is CSSTGEGSYEQYF. The CDR3 DNA reads TGCAGCTCCACAGGGGAAGGCTCCTACGAGCAGTACTTC.

This clonotype has a handful of counts. The gene calls are TRBV20-1 and TRBJ2-5, with D possibly being TRBD2 (5 bases). Germline V gives CDR1 DFQATT, CDR2 SNEGSKA (reference sequence). V gave up 6 bases and J gave up 4 bases, with 21 bases separating them. The CDR3 length is 15 residues. The CDR3 reads CSASGFEGPGETQYF. CDR3 sequence (DNA): TGCAGTGCCTCGGGATTCGAGGGCCCAGGAGAGACCCAGTACTTC.

Details on this clonotype: Lacking the conserved final phenylalanine or tryptophan, this CDR3 likely reflects a read error. This rearrangement joins TRBV29-1 to TRBJ1-1; D unresolved. Deletions cut 5 bases from V and 7 bases from J, with 8 bases between. This CDR3 is built from 10 residues. CDR1 is SQVTM and CDR2 is ANQGSEA in the germline V gene. In DNA form, the CDR3 reads TGCAGCGTTCGTTACAATGAAGCTTTCTCT. Translation gives CSVRYNEAFS.

This clonotype was seen a handful of times. V is TRBV5-1 and J is TRBJ2-5; 9 bases map to TRBD1. The DNA end is a closer match to TRBJ2-7, so the J assignment may be wrong. The CDR3 has 15 residues. Germline V gene sequence: CDR1 SGHRS, CDR2 YFSETQ. Written as DNA, the CDR3 is TGCGCCAGCAGCTTGGTGGGGACAGGGAGATACGAGCAGTACTTC. This translates into CASSLVGTGRYEQYF.

The CDR3 here is CSARETSGRDQETQYF. In nucleotides, the CDR3 is TGCAGTGCTAGAGAGACTAGCGGGAGGGACCAAGAGACCCAGTACTTC. V gene TRBV20-1 combines with J gene TRBJ2-5; the match to TRBD2 covers 14 bases. The CDR3 spans 16 residues. J was trimmed by 0 bases and V by 0 bases; bases with no gene match: 0. Per germline, CDR1 DFQATT and CDR2 SNEGSKA (reference sequence).

The rearrangement uses TRBV9 and TRBJ2-2; 10 positions agree with TRBD2. This CDR3 is 17 amino acids long. V shed 4 bases and J 0 bases; nucleotides not matched to a gene: 6. CDR1 and CDR2 from the germline V gene are SGDLS and YYNGEE. CDR3 protein: CASSLWTSGANTGELFF. DNA for the CDR3: TGTGCCAGCAGCCTTTGGACTAGCGGAGCGAACACCGGGGAGCTGTTTTTT.

V and J are TRBV20-1 and TRBJ2-6; D unclear. V lost 6 bases to trimming and J lost 2 bases, with 17 bases between them. Germline V gives CDR1 DFQATT, CDR2 SNEGSKA (reference sequence). This CDR3 is built from 16 residues. CDR3 bases: TGCAGTGCCGTTGAGTGGGGTGGCACTGGGGCCAACGTCCTGACTTTC. It encodes CSAVEWGGTGANVLTF.

The rearrangement links TRBV11-3 to TRBJ2-7; 9 nucleotides line up with TRBD1. The CDR3 sequence is 14 residues long. Germline V gene data show CDR1 as SGHNT and CDR2 as YENEEA. Trimming at V came to 4 bases and at J to 5 bases, leaving 6 bases not matched to a gene. The CDR3 DNA follows: TGTGCCAGCAGCTCCGGGACAGGGCCCGACGAGCAGTACTTC. It specifies CASSSGTGPDEQYF.

The V and J genes are TRBV20-1 and TRBJ2-7; TRBD2 agrees at 11 bases. Trimming cost V 7 bases and J 4 bases; bases outside gene matches: 15. Germline V CDR1 and CDR2: DFQATT, SNEGSKA (reference sequence). The CDR3 consists of 16 residues. CDR3 nucleotide sequence: TGCAGTGGAACCGACCTTAGCGGGAGGGCCGAGTACGAGCAGTACTTC. This translates into CSGTDLSGRAEYEQYF.

This clonotype appeared a few times. The J gene is TRBJ2-1, the V gene TRBV4-1, with 8 bases identical to TRBD2. With 2 bases clipped from V and 0 bases from J, the junction kept 15 bases outside the gene matches. This CDR3 is 20 amino acids long. Germline V gene lookup returns CDR1 MGHRA and CDR2 YSYEKL. The CDR3 is CASSQTGTAGVPSSYNEQFF. The CDR3 DNA follows: TGCGCCAGCAGCCAAACCGGCACAGCGGGAGTGCCTAGCTCCTACAATGAGCAGTTCTTC.

J is TRBJ1-1 and V is TRBV15, with D possibly being TRBD1 (5 bases). Germline CDR1 is LNHNV and CDR2 is YYDKDF (reference sequence). V shed 2 bases and J shed 1 base, with 8 bases lying between them. This CDR3 is 14 amino acids long. As DNA, the CDR3 is TGTGCCACCAGCAGAACAAGGGGGAACACTGAAGCTTTCTTT. It is translated as CATSRTRGNTEAFF.

The chain joins TRBV11-2 to TRBJ2-5; 7 bases line up with TRBD2. V shed 5 bases, J shed 3 bases, and the junction held 12 bases outside the gene matches. The CDR3 covers 16 residues. Germline-derived CDR1 and CDR2 are SGHAT and FQNNGV. The CDR3, as DNA: TGTGCCAGCAGCCCCTGGGACTATTTAAGCGAAGAGACCCAGTACTTC. It encodes CASSPWDYLSEETQYF. Full variable domain (rest looked up from reference TRBV11-2 and TRBJ2-5): EAGVAQSPRYKIIEKRQSVAFWCNPISGHATLYWYQQILGQGPKLLIQFQNNGVVDDSQLPKDRFSAERLKGVDSTLKIQPAKLEDSAVYLCASSPWDYLSEETQYFGPGTRLLVL.

The chain uses TRBV6-2 or TRBV6-3 and TRBJ1-5; 9 bases line up with TRBD1. Per the germline V gene, CDR1 is MNHEY and CDR2 is SVGEGT. CDR3 length: 15 residues. V shed 6 bases and J 5 bases; nucleotides not matched to a gene: 8. CDR3 DNA sequence: TGTGCCAGCAGACAACAGGGGGCACTTGATCAGCCCCAGCATTTT. Translating it yields CASRQQGALDQPQHF.

Comment on this clonotype: At one end, the junction sequence differs from germline, possibly due to a read error. V is TRBV7-7 and J is TRBJ1-4; no clear D. This CDR3 is 15 amino acids long. Germline CDR1 and CDR2: SSHAT and FNYEAQ (reference sequence). The CDR3 region has the DNA TGTGCTAGCAGCTTAGGATTAACTTCTAATGAAAAACTGTTTTTT. Its protein product is CASSLGLTSNEKLFF.

This clonotype has just a few counts. This rearrangement joins TRBV20-1 to TRBJ1-1, with D perhaps TRBD1 (5 bases). Trimming stripped 0 bases from V and 4 bases from J, with 9 bases between. Germline lookup yields CDR1 DFQATT and CDR2 SNEGSKA (reference sequence). This CDR3 is built from 13 residues. CDR3 in DNA: TGCAGTGCTAGAGATCCGGGGGGCACTGAAGCTTTCTTT. The encoded protein is CSARDPGGTEAFF.

CDR3 loop: CATSRKRANTGELFF. The CDR3 DNA sequence: TGTGCCACCAGCAGAAAGAGGGCGAACACCGGGGAGCTGTTTTTT. The chain joins TRBV15 to TRBJ2-2, with D maybe TRBD2 (5 bases). The CDR3 runs 15 residues. Germline CDR1 LNHNV, CDR2 YYDKDF (reference sequence). Trimming stripped 2 bases from V and 0 bases from J, with 7 bases between.

The chain combines TRBV7-2 with TRBJ1-2; tentatively, D is TRBD1 (6 bases). Germline V gene sequence: CDR1 SGHTA, CDR2 FQGNSA. The V end was cut by 10 bases, the J end by 4 bases, with 19 bases between. The CDR3 runs to 14 residues. The CDR3 bases are TGTGCCACCTCTTCTGCAGGGACACTCTATGGCTACACCTTC. It translates to CATSSAGTLYGYTF.

This clonotype has at least ten counts. This rearrangement joins TRBV7-3 to TRBJ2-5; 7 nucleotides align to TRBD1. The J call may not be correct, given that the DNA end is closer to TRBJ2-7. Germline values: CDR1 SGHTA, CDR2 FQGTGA. This CDR3 region has 14 residues. CDR3: CASSLQGGYYEQYF. The DNA of the CDR3 is TGTGCCAGCAGCTTACAAGGGGGCTATTACGAGCAGTACTTC.